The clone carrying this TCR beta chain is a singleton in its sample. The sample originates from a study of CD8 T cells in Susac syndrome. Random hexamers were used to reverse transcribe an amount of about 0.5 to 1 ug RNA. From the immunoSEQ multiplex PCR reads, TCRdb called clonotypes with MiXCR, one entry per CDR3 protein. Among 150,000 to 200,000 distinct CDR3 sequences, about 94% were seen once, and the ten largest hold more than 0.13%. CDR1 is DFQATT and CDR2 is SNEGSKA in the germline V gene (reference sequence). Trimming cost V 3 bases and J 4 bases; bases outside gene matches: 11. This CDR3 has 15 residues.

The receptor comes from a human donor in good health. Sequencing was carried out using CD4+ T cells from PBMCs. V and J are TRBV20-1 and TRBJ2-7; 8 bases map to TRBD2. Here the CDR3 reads CSASSLAGVLYEQYF. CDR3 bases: TGCAGTGCTAGTAGCCTAGCGGGCGTCCTGTACGAGCAGTACTTC.